This TCR beta chain was found in a study of shared clonotypes between healthy human individuals. Germline V CDR1 and CDR2: SGHDT, YYEEEE. This CDR3 region has 14 residues. Trimming took off 0 bases at V and 0 bases at J, with 7 bases between the two ends. Comments on this clone: Its antigen is still unknown.

Points from the study as a whole: At large depth, rarefaction still showed sorted-subset sequencing to be incomplete. Relative to clonotypes present in all four donors, those not shared had lower generation probabilities.

Data came from immunoSEQ multiplex PCR; TCRdb stores just in-frame clones and leaves some out. The sample includes roughly 1,000,000 clones, around three quarters of them seen just once. The chain links TRBV5-6 to TRBJ2-7; D uncertain. The receptor was derived from a man aged 18 to 30 in good health. Some clones in this sample may be carry-over from other donors' samples. The sequenced material came from memory CD4+ T cells from PBMCs. Subset indicated: CD45RA-negative fraction. The chain's CDR3 is CASSLVPGSYEQYF. CDR3 sequence (DNA): TGTGCCAGCAGCTTGGTCCCCGGCTCCTACGAGCAGTACTTC.